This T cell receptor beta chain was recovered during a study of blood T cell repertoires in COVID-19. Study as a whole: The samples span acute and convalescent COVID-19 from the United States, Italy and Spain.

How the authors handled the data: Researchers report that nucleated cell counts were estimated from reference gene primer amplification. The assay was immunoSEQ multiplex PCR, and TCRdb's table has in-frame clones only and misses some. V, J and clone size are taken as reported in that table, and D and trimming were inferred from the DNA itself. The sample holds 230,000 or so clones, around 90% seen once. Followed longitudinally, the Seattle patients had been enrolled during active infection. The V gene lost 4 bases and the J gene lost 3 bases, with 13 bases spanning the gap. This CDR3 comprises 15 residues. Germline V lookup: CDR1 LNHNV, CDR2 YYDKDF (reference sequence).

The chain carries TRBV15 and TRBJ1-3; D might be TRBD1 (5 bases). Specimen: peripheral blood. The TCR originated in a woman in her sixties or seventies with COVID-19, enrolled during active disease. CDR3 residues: CATSKTTAYGNTIYF. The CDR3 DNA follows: TGTGCCACCAGCAAAACGACAGCTTATGGAAACACCATATATTTT.